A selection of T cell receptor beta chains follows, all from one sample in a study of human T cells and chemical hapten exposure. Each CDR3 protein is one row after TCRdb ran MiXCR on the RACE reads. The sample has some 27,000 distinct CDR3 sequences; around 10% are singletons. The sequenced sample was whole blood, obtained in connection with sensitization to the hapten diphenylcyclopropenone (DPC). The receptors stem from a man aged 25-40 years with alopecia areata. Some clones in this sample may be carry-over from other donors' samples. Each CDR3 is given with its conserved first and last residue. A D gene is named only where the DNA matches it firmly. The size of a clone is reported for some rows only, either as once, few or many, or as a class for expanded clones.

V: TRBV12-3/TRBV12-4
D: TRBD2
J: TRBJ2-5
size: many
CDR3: CASRRLAETQYF
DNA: TGTGCCAGCAGAAGACTAGCTGAGACCCAGTACTTC

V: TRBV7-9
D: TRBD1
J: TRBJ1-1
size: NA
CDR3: CASSLTGGPEAFF
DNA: TGTGCCAGCAGTCTCACAGGGGGACCTGAAGCTTTCTTT

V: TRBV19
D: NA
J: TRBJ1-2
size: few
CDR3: CASSIDPSGHNYGYTF
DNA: TGTGCCAGTAGTATAGATCCATCCGGTCATAACTATGGCTACACCTTC

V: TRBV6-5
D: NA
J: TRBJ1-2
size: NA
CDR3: CASSPGTSGYTF
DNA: TGTGCCAGCAGCCCGGGGACAAGTGGCTACACCTTC

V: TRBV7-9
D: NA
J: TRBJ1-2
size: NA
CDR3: CASRQATLYGYTF
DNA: TGTGCCAGCAGGCAGGCCACCCTCTATGGCTACACCTTC

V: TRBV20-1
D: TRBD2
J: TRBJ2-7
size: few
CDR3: CSARDPSGGREQYF
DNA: TGCAGTGCTAGAGACCCTAGCGGGGGGCGCGAGCAGTACTTC

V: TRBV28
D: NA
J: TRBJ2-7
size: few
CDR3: CASSLDEFYEQYF
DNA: TGTGCCAGCAGTTTAGACGAGTTCTACGAGCAGTACTTC

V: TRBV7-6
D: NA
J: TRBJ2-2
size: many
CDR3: CASSAQTTLNTGELFF
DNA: TGTGCCAGCAGCGCGCAGACTACGCTGAACACCGGGGAGCTGTTTTTT

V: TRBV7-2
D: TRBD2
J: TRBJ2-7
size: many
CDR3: CASSRSGRGYEQYF
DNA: TGTGCCAGCAGCCGCAGCGGGAGAGGCTACGAGCAGTACTTC

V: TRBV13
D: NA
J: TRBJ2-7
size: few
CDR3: CASSTGRGRGEEQYF
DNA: TGTGCCAGCAGCACCGGCCGAGGCAGAGGTGAGGAGCAGTACTTC

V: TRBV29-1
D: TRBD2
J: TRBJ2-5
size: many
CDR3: CSVGRGGSPQETQYF
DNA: TGCAGCGTTGGGCGGGGGGGCTCTCCTCAAGAGACCCAGTACTTC

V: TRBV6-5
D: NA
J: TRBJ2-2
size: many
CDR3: CASSYPGNGELFF
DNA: TGTGCCAGCAGTTACCCAGGGAACGGGGAGCTGTTTTTT

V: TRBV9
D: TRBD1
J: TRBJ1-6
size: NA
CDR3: CASSPTDRVGSPLHF
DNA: TGTGCCAGCAGCCCAACGGACAGGGTCGGGTCACCCCTCCACTTT

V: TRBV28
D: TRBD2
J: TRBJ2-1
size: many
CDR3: CASKGRIYGTSGINEQFF
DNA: TGTGCCAGCAAAGGTAGAATATACGGGACTAGCGGGATCAATGAGCAGTTCTTC

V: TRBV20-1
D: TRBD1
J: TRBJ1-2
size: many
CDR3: CSARDRDYGYTF
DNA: TGCAGTGCTCGGGACAGGGACTATGGCTACACCTTC

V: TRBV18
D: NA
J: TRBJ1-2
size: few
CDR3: CASSPEDGYTF
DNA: TGTGCCAGCTCACCAGAAGATGGCTACACCTTC

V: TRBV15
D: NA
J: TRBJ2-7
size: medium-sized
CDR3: CATSGYPDRKEQYF
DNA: TGTGCCACCAGCGGGTACCCTGACCGGAAGGAGCAGTACTTC

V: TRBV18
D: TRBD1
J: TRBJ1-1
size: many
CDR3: CASSPQGDANTEAFF
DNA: TGTGCCAGCTCACCCCAGGGGGACGCGAACACTGAAGCTTTCTTT

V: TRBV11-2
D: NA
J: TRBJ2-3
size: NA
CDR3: CASSGYSRGYTDTQYF
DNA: TGTGCCAGCAGCGGCTACAGTCGGGGCTACACAGATACGCAGTATTTT

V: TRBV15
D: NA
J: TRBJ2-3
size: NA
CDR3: CATRGYTDTQYF
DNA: TGTGCCACTCGGGGATACACAGATACGCAGTATTTT

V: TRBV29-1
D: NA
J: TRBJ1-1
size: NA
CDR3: CSVGEGSGTEAFF
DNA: TGCAGCGTTGGGGAGGGAAGTGGAACTGAAGCTTTCTTT

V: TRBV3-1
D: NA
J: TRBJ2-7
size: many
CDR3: CASSQGRNAGHYEQYF
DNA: TGTGCCAGCAGCCAAGGAAGAAATGCAGGGCACTACGAGCAGTACTTC

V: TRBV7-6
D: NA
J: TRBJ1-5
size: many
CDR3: CASSLAGGHNQPQHF
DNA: TGTGCCAGCAGCTTAGCGGGGGGACACAATCAGCCCCAGCATTTT

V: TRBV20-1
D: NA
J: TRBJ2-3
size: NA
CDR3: CSARVPRNTDTQYF
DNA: TGCAGTGCTAGAGTCCCTAGGAACACAGATACGCAGTATTTT

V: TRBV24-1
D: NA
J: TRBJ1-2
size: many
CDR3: CATSGSGRDYGYTF
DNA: TGTGCCACCAGTGGAAGCGGGCGCGACTATGGCTACACCTTC

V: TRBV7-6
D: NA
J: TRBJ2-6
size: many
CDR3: CASSLMRATGANVLTF
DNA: TGTGCCAGCAGCTTGATGAGGGCTACTGGGGCCAACGTCCTGACTTTC

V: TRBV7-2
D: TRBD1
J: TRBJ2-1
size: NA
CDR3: CASSFLDRGLPYNEQFF
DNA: TGTGCCAGCAGCTTCCTCGACAGGGGGCTTCCCTACAATGAGCAGTTCTTC

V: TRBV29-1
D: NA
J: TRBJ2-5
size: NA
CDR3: CSVAPDPQGETQYF
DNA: TGCAGCGTTGCCCCAGACCCTCAAGGGGAGACCCAGTACTTC

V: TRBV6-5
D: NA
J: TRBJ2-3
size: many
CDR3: CASSYPRRGTSTDTQYF
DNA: TGTGCCAGCAGTTACCCGCGTAGAGGAACTAGCACAGATACGCAGTATTTT

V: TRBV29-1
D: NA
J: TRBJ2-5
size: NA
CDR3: CSVEWGTQYF
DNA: TGCAGCGTTGAATGGGGGACCCAGTACTTC

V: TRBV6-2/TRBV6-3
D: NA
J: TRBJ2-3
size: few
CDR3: CASTKRTDTQYF
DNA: TGTGCCAGCACCAAGCGCACAGATACGCAGTATTTT

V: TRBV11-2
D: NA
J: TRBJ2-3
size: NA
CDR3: CASSQSDTQYF
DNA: TGTGCCAGCAGCCAGTCAGATACGCAGTATTTT